One sample yielded the 31 T cell receptor beta chains listed below, sequenced in a study of CD8 T cells in Susac syndrome. Reverse transcription used roughly 0.5 to 1 ug RNA and random hexamers. TCRdb itself ran the immunoSEQ multiplex PCR reads through MiXCR, one entry per CDR3 protein. Of over 100,000 distinct CDR3 sequences in the sample, about 94% were seen once. Material: CD8+ T cells from PBMCs. The source is a human donor with Susac syndrome.

With regard to this clonotype: A read error may account for a junction end that differs from germline. The rearrangement links TRBV4-1 to TRBJ2-7, with 10 bases identical to TRBD2. CDR1 and CDR2 from the germline V gene are MGHRA and YSYEKL. The CDR3 extends over 16 amino acids. The CDR3 nucleotides read TGCGCCAGCAGCCAAGAAGGCAGCGGGGGGGCCTACGAGCGGTACTTC. Its translation: CASSQEGSGGAYERYF.

The CDR3 loop is CASSELASEQYF. CDR3 coding DNA: TGCGCCAGCAGTGAGCTAGCGAGTGAGCAGTACTTC. This chain connects TRBV10-1 to TRBJ2-7, with a possible D match to TRBD2 (6 bases). V gave up 2 bases and J gave up 7 bases, with 9 bases separating them. This CDR3 spans 12 amino acids. Germline CDR1 is WNHNN and CDR2 is SYGVQD (reference sequence).

The chain carries TRBV4-1 and TRBJ2-1; D is undetermined. The CDR3 has 13 residues. V gave up 2 bases and J gave up 7 bases, with 9 bases separating them. Germline V lookup: CDR1 MGHRA, CDR2 YSYEKL. The CDR3 protein is CASSQWLGNEQFF. The CDR3 DNA follows: TGCGCCAGCAGCCAATGGCTGGGGAATGAGCAGTTCTTC.

The chain is built from TRBV27 and TRBJ2-3, with D maybe TRBD1 (5 bases). CDR3 length: 14 residues. Germline V lookup: CDR1 MNHEY, CDR2 SMNVEV (reference sequence). The V end was cut by 3 bases, the J end by 6 bases, with 13 bases between. CDR3: CASSFVPDSDTQYF. Written as DNA, the CDR3 is TGTGCCAGCAGTTTTGTCCCCGACAGCGATACGCAGTATTTT.

This clonotype came up once. The chain recombines TRBV29-1 with TRBJ2-6, with D possibly being TRBD1 or TRBD2 (5 bases each). The germline V gene has CDR1 SQVTM and CDR2 ANQGSEA. The CDR3 covers 14 residues. Trimming shortened V by 6 bases and J by 5 bases, and 14 bases separated the two germline ends. The CDR3 loop reads CSVEVAGRANVLTF. In DNA, the CDR3 is TGCAGCGTGGAGGTGGCAGGGCGGGCCAACGTCCTGACTTTC.

The chain uses TRBV3-1 and TRBJ2-7; D unclear. This CDR3 comprises 16 residues. Germline V gene sequence: CDR1 LGHDT, CDR2 YNNKEL (reference sequence). V was trimmed by 4 bases and J by 3 bases, leaving 19 bases between them. The CDR3 nucleotides are TGTGCCAGCAGCCCCGGTGCGGATAAAGGCTACTACGAGCAGTACTTC. Its translation: CASSPGADKGYYEQYF.

The chain uses TRBV7-6 and TRBJ1-1; 8 bases agree with TRBD1. CDR1 SGHVS and CDR2 FNYEAQ come from the germline V gene. This CDR3 contains 14 residues. V lost 5 bases and J lost 5; bases outside the gene matches: 7. The CDR3 DNA sequence: TGTGCCAGCAGCCGAAAGGACAGGGAAACTGAAGCTTTCTTT. It encodes CASSRKDRETEAFF.

The V call is TRBV4-3, the J call TRBJ2-7, with D possibly TRBD1 on 6 matching bases. Per germline, CDR1 LGHNA and CDR2 YSLEER. Trimming removed 2 bases at V and 2 bases at J, with 10 bases between. CDR3 size: 14 residues. Here the CDR3 reads CASSQRTGPYEQYF. CDR3 in DNA: TGCGCCAGCAGCCAACGTACAGGGCCCTACGAGCAGTACTTC.

CDR3 coding DNA: TGCAGCGTTGAAGGACTTAGTGGGCAGGGGGCTTATGAGCAGTTCTTC. It specifies CSVEGLSGQGAYEQFF. The V and J genes are TRBV29-1 and TRBJ2-1, with 8 bases aligning to TRBD1. Germline V gives CDR1 SQVTM, CDR2 ANQGSEA. This CDR3 is 16 amino acids long. J was trimmed by 8 bases and V by 1 base; bases with no gene match: 13.

The genes are TRBV4-2 and TRBJ2-1; D possibly matches TRBD1 or TRBD2 (7 bases each). The CDR3 runs 17 residues. Germline V lookup: CDR1 LGHNA, CDR2 YNFKEQ. Deletions cut 0 bases from V and 1 base from J, with 13 bases between. The CDR3 DNA is TGTGCCAGCAGCCAAGATCCCCAGGGGGGGTCCTACAATGAGCAGTTCTTC. It yields the protein CASSQDPQGGSYNEQFF.

The rearrangement links TRBV27 to TRBJ2-3, with D perhaps TRBD1 or TRBD2 (6 bases each). The V and J ends lost 7 bases and 6 bases respectively, with 17 bases between them. This CDR3 region has 14 residues. CDR1 MNHEY and CDR2 SMNVEV come from the germline V gene (reference sequence). CDR3 DNA: TGTGCCAGCACAGATGGGGGGCAGGGGGATACGCAGTATTTT. Its translation: CASTDGGQGDTQYF.

This chain uses TRBV19 with TRBJ2-3, with 12 bases that match TRBD2. After removal of 4 bases from V and 1 base from J, the junction contained 6 bases not matched to a gene. This CDR3 is 17 amino acids long. CDR1 and CDR2 (germline): LNHDA, SQIVND (reference sequence). In nucleotides, the CDR3 is TGTGCCAGTAGTAGGTCTAGCGGGGGGGCGGGCACAGATACGCAGTATTTT. The encoded protein is CASSRSSGGAGTDTQYF.

J is TRBJ1-1 and V is TRBV9; D is perhaps TRBD1 (5 bases). The germline V and J ends were trimmed by 4 bases and 7 bases, with 11 bases remaining between them. The CDR3 runs 12 residues. CDR1 is SGDLS and CDR2 is YYNGEE in the germline V gene. CDR3 sequence (DNA): TGTGCCAGCAGCCAGTGGGGGGATGAAGCTTTCTTT. This codes for CASSQWGDEAFF. Filled out from reference TRBV9 and TRBJ1-1, the complete variable domain reads DSGVTQTPKHLITATGQRVTLRCSPRSGDLSVYWYQQSLDQGLQFLIQYYNGEERAKGNILERFSAQQFPDLHSELNLSSLELGDSALYFCASSQWGDEAFFGQGTRLTVV.

The chain employs TRBV20-1 and TRBJ2-5; a weak D match, TRBD2 (5 bases). Looked up from germline, CDR1 is DFQATT and CDR2 is SNEGSKA (reference sequence). The length of the CDR3 is 14 residues. V was shortened by 0 bases and J by 2 bases, with 10 bases between the two germline ends. The CDR3 reads CSAREDYSQETQYF. In DNA, the CDR3 is TGCAGTGCTAGAGAAGACTATTCGCAAGAGACCCAGTACTTC.

The J gene is TRBJ2-7, the V gene TRBV11-2, with D tentatively TRBD2 (6 bases). The V and J ends lost 2 bases and 5 bases respectively, with 13 bases between them. The germline V gene has CDR1 SGHAT and CDR2 FQNNGV. The length of the CDR3 is 14 residues. CDR3 loop: CASSLWGEEDEQYF. The CDR3 coding sequence is TGTGCCAGCAGCTTATGGGGGGAGGAGGACGAGCAGTACTTC. The whole variable domain, filled in from reference TRBV11-2 and TRBJ2-7, reads EAGVAQSPRYKIIEKRQSVAFWCNPISGHATLYWYQQILGQGPKLLIQFQNNGVVDDSQLPKDRFSAERLKGVDSTLKIQPAKLEDSAVYLCASSLWGEEDEQYFGPGTRLTVT.

The V gene is TRBV4-1, the J gene TRBJ2-1; D not certain. The V and J ends lost 1 base and 8 bases respectively, with 9 bases between them. The CDR3 runs to 13 residues. Germline CDR1 reads MGHRA; CDR2 reads YSYEKL. The chain's CDR3 is CASSQALGYEQFF. CDR3 nucleotides: TGCGCCAGCAGCCAAGCCCTCGGGTATGAGCAGTTCTTC.

DNA of the CDR3: TGCGCCAGCAGCTTGGGAAGCGGGGGTCTATACAATGAGCAGTTCTTC. It encodes CASSLGSGGLYNEQFF. This chain uses TRBV5-1 with TRBJ2-1; the match to TRBD2 covers 8 bases. After removal of 0 bases from V and 4 bases from J, the junction contained 6 bases not matched to a gene. The CDR3 covers 16 residues. Germline V gene data show CDR1 as SGHRS and CDR2 as YFSETQ. Supplemented by reference TRBV5-1 and TRBJ2-1, the full variable domain reads KAGVTQTPRYLIKTRGQQVTLSCSPISGHRSVSWYQQTPGQGLQFLFEYFSETQRNKGNFPGRFSGRQFSNSRSEMNVSTLELGDSALYLCASSLGSGGLYNEQFFGPGTRLTVL.

This sequence joins TRBV3-1 and TRBJ2-2; D gene unclear. The V and J ends lost 0 bases and 6 bases respectively, with 8 bases between them. Germline-derived CDR1 and CDR2 are LGHDT and YNNKEL (reference sequence). The CDR3 is 14 residues long. DNA for the CDR3: TGTGCCAGCAGCCAAGATCGCGTTTCCGGGGAGCTGTTTTTT. Translating it yields CASSQDRVSGELFF.

This chain uses TRBV7-8 with TRBJ2-5; tentative D call: TRBD2 (5 bases). The CDR3 is 14 amino acids. V lost 3 bases and J lost 4, with 12 bases in between. Germline CDR1 is SGHVS and CDR2 is FQNEAQ. CDR3 coding DNA: TGTGCCAGCAGCTTCCTACGTCGGGGAGAGACCCAGTACTTC. Encoded protein: CASSFLRRGETQYF.

The chain links TRBV29-1 to TRBJ2-5; D may be TRBD2 (5 bases). Germline loops: CDR1 SQVTM, CDR2 ANQGSEA. The CDR3 runs 11 residues. With 5 bases removed from V and 5 bases from J, the gap between germline ends came to 9 bases. In nucleotides, the CDR3 is TGCAGCGTTATTCGGAGGGAGACCCAGTACTTC. It yields the protein CSVIRRETQYF.

The CDR3 region is CASSPGAGYEQYF. Here the CDR3 DNA reads TGTGCCAGCAGCCCCGGAGCAGGTTACGAGCAGTACTTC. V gene TRBV7-2 combines with J gene TRBJ2-7; D call uncertain. CDR3 length: 13 amino acids. CDR1 SGHTA and CDR2 FQGNSA come from the germline V gene. V lost 5 bases and J lost 4, with 12 bases in between.

V usage is TRBV4-1 and J usage is TRBJ1-5; no clear D gene. V lost 0 bases and J lost 7, with 10 bases in between. The CDR3 is 14 amino acids. Per the germline V gene, CDR1 is MGHRA and CDR2 is YSYEKL. The chain's CDR3 is CASSQDTPGQPQHF. CDR3 sequence (DNA): TGCGCCAGCAGCCAAGACACCCCGGGGCAGCCCCAGCATTTT.

This rearrangement joins TRBV27 to TRBJ1-1; D not certain. V was pared by 0 bases and J by 4 bases, with 12 bases between. Germline CDR1 reads MNHEY; CDR2 reads SMNVEV (reference sequence). The CDR3 loop spans 15 amino acids. Here the CDR3 reads CASSLSAGAATEAFF. In nucleotides, the CDR3 is TGTGCCAGCAGTTTATCGGCAGGAGCGGCCACTGAAGCTTTCTTT.

V gene TRBV12-3 or TRBV12-4 combines with J gene TRBJ2-3; D is undetermined. The CDR3 runs to 13 residues. Trimming removed 4 bases from V and 6 bases from J, with 11 bases in between. Here the CDR3 DNA reads TGTGCCAGCAGTTCAAGTACGGCGGATACGCAGTATTTT. As protein: CASSSSTADTQYF.

The gene calls are TRBV19 and TRBJ2-3, with D perhaps TRBD2 (5 bases). The ends were cut back, 5 bases at V and 6 bases at J, with 15 bases in the middle. Looked up from germline, CDR1 is LNHDA and CDR2 is SQIVND (reference sequence). The CDR3 is made up of 14 amino acids. Here the CDR3 reads CASSPGNRADTQYF. CDR3 sequence (DNA): TGTGCCAGTAGTCCGGGGAATCGAGCGGATACGCAGTATTTT.

V usage is TRBV7-2 and J usage is TRBJ1-6; D might be TRBD1 (5 bases). CDR1 SGHTA and CDR2 FQGNSA come from the germline V gene. CDR3 length equals 17 residues. The ends were cut back, 2 bases at V and 11 bases at J, with 22 bases in the middle. In DNA, the CDR3 is TGTGCCAGCAGCTTATCGCCCGGGACCGGGCTTTTGACACCCCTCCACTTT. Encoded protein: CASSLSPGTGLLTPLHF.

The J gene is TRBJ2-5, the V gene TRBV4-3; D could derive from TRBD1 or TRBD2 (5 bases each). V lost 2 bases to trimming and J lost 0 bases, with 7 bases between them. The CDR3 spans 14 residues. Germline loops: CDR1 LGHNA, CDR2 YSLEER. Here the CDR3 reads CASSQRDDQETQYF. The DNA for the CDR3 is TGCGCCAGCAGCCAAAGGGACGACCAAGAGACCCAGTACTTC.

The V gene is TRBV4-1, the J gene TRBJ1-1; 8 nucleotides match TRBD1. V lost 2 bases and J lost 4; bases outside the gene matches: 3. Germline V gene data show CDR1 as MGHRA and CDR2 as YSYEKL. The length of the CDR3 is 14 residues. The CDR3 reads CASSQRTGGTEAFF. The CDR3, as DNA: TGCGCCAGCAGCCAAAGAACAGGGGGCACTGAAGCTTTCTTT.

The V and J genes are TRBV12-3 or TRBV12-4 and TRBJ2-3; D unclear. There are 15 residues in the CDR3. The V end was cut by 0 bases, the J end by 0 bases, with 7 bases between. The CDR3 here is CASSLARESTDTQYF. The CDR3 nucleotides are TGTGCCAGCAGTTTAGCTAGGGAAAGCACAGATACGCAGTATTTT.

The rearrangement uses TRBV20-1 and TRBJ2-1; 11 positions match TRBD1. Germline-derived CDR1 and CDR2 are DFQATT and SNEGSKA (reference sequence). This CDR3 has 13 residues. After removal of 6 bases from V and 8 bases from J, the junction contained 6 bases not matched to a gene. CDR3 nucleotide sequence: TGCAGTGCCGGACAGGGGGCGACCCATGAGCAGTTCTTC. As protein: CSAGQGATHEQFF.

In its sample, this clonotype was seen once. The V and J genes are TRBV24-1 and TRBJ1-5; 7 bases line up with TRBD1. After removal of 6 bases from V and 3 bases from J, the junction contained 16 bases not matched to a gene. The CDR3 is 18 amino acids. Germline assignment: CDR1 KGHDR and CDR2 SFDVKD. The CDR3 region has the DNA TGTGCCACCAGTTTCGGACAGGAGGGAACCACCCCCAATCAGCCCCAGCATTTT. Translated: CATSFGQEGTTPNQPQHF.